Sequencing of this TCR beta chain was carried out in a study of graft-versus-host responses after intestinal transplantation. This clone ranks as medium-sized. Each mixed lymphocyte reaction held about 200,000 CFSE-labeled responders and about 200,000 irradiated violet-dye-labeled stimulators. The CDR3 is 14 amino acids. Germline CDR1 reads SQVTM; CDR2 reads ANQGSEA. Trimming removed 0 bases at V and 3 bases at J, with 9 bases between. TCRdb's table, derived via immunoSEQ multiplex PCR, lists solely in-frame clones and lacks some. The table shows 13,000 to 15,000 clones, with roughly two fifths occurring only once.

This specimen consisted of alloreactive CD8+ T cells from a mixed lymphocyte reaction culture, obtained before intestinal transplant. As for subset: CFSE-low proliferating T cells sorted from roughly six-day pre-transplant mixed lymphocyte reaction (GvH or HvG direction). This receptor was obtained from a human patient who received an intestinal transplant. V is TRBV29-1 and J is TRBJ2-1; D unresolved. CDR3 protein: CSVEDLGLYNEQFF. The CDR3 DNA follows: TGCAGCGTTGAAGATCTGGGCCTCTACAATGAGCAGTTCTTC.